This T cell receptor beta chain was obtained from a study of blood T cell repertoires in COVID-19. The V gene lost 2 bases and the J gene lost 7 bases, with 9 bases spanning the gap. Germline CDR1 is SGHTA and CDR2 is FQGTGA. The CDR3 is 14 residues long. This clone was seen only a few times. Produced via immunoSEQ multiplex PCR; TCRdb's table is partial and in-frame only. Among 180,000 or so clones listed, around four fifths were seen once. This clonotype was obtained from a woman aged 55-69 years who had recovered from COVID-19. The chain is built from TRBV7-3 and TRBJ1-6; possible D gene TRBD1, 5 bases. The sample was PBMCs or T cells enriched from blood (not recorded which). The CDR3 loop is CASSLDSRNSPLHF. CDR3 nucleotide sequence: TGTGCCAGCAGCTTAGACAGTAGGAATTCACCCCTCCACTTT.